This T cell receptor (beta chain) was documented in a study of shared clonotypes between healthy human individuals. Study overall: Samples came from two female and a few male donors aged 18 to 49.

In regard to this clone: The identical CDR3 is also encoded by other nucleotide sequences in the sample.

Between the trimmed V and J ends, which lost 5 bases and 0 bases, there was a span of 8 bases. Germline CDR1 SSHAT, CDR2 FNYEAQ (reference sequence). The CDR3 is 14 residues long. The material for each subset, its genomic DNA, was split evenly across several immunoSEQ plates. Original analysis: There were no quality scores in the junction-only immunoSEQ sequences, so filtering differed. Clones were read by immunoSEQ multiplex PCR, and TCRdb kept only the in-frame ones, dropping some. The DNA gave D and trimming, while V, J and clone size come from that table. This table has roughly 500,000 clones, 60% to 85% appearing once.

This receptor was obtained from a middle-aged woman in good health. Some clones in this sample may be carry-over from other donors' samples. The chain links TRBV7-7 to TRBJ1-3; D unclear. Specimen: PBMCs. The CDR3 protein is CASSPNLSGNTIYF. The CDR3 DNA reads TGTGCCAGCAGCCCGAATCTCTCTGGAAACACCATATATTTT.